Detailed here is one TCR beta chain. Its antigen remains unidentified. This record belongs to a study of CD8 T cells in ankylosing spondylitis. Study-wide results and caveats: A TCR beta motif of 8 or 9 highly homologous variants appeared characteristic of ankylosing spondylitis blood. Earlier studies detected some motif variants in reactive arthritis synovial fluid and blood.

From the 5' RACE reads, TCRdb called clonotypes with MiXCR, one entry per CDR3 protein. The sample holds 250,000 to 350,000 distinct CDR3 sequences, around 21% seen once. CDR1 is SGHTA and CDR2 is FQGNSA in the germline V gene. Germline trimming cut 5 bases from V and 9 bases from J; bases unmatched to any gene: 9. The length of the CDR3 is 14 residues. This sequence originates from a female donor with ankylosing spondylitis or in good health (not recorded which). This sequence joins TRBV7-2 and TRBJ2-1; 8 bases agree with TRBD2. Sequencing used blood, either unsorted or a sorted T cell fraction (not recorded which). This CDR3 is CASSPRASGFEQFF. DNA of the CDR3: TGTGCCAGCAGCCCTCGGGCTAGCGGGTTTGAGCAGTTCTTC. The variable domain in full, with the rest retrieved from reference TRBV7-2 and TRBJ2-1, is GAGVSQSPSNKVTEKGKDVELRCDPISGHTALYWYRQSLGQGLEFLIYFQGNSAPDKSGLPSDRFSAERTGGSVSTLTIQRTQQEDSAVYLCASSPRASGFEQFFGPGTRLTVL.